This TCR beta chain was captured by sequencing in a study of response to subunit inactivated influenza vaccine. The CDR3 contains 14 residues. Trimming removed 2 bases from V and 3 bases from J, with 10 bases in between. Germline V gene lookup returns CDR1 ENHRY and CDR2 SYGVKD. TCRdb used MiXCR to reprocess the RT-PCR reads, holding one entry per CDR3 protein. The sample has around 530,000 distinct CDR3 sequences; approximately 10% are singletons. There are a few counts of this clonotype. Its antigen is still unknown. Whole-study results and caveats: Few new T cells, the authors suggested, are recruited by each seasonal influenza vaccination.

The chain carries TRBV10-3 and TRBJ1-2; unclear D gene. The sample here was PBMCs from blood, taken on the day of vaccination. This sequence originates from a man aged 45-60 years who received an inactivated influenza vaccine. Here the CDR3 DNA reads TGTGCCATCAGTGAGCGGCAGGCGGACTATGGCTACACCTTC. Encoded protein: CAISERQADYGYTF.